The clone carrying this TCR beta chain appeared a single time. Its antigen is not known. V dropped 5 bases and J dropped 3; count of bases not matched to a gene: 5. In germline, CDR1 is SGHVS, CDR2 FNYEAQ. CDR3 length equals 15 residues. This sample is part of a study of blood T cells in healthy people across ages. Study-wide findings and caveats: Naive CD4+ cells and diversity were both higher in long-lived donors than in aged donors.

The use of a sample-barcoded 5' primer and a J-beta primer mix characterized a second PCR of about 7 to 12 cycles. TCRdb re-derived calls from the 5' RACE reads in MiXCR, one entry per CDR3 protein. This table has about 1,500,000 distinct CDR3 sequences, roughly 27% appearing once. The sequence came from a woman aged 25-40 years in good health. V usage is TRBV7-6 and J usage is TRBJ2-1, with TRBD1 matching 9 bases. Sequencing was carried out using blood. CDR3 sequence: CASSRGQGFYNEQFF. The CDR3 DNA follows: TGTGCCAGCAGCAGGGGACAGGGATTCTACAATGAGCAGTTCTTC.